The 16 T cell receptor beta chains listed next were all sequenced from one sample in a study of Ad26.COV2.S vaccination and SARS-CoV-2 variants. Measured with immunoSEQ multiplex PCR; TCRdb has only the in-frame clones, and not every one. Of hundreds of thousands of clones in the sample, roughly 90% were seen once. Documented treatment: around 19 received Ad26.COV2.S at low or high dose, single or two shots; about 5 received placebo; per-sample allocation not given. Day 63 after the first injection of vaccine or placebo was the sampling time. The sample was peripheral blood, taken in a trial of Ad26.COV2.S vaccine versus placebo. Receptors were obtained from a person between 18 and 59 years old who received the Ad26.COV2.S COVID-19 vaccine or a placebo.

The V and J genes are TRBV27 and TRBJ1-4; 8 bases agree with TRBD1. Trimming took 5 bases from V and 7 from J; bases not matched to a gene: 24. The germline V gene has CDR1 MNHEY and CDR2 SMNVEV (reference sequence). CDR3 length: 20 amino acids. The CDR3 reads CASSPVGSASHRGGFEKLFF. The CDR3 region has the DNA TGTGCCAGCAGTCCTGTCGGTTCGGCCAGCCACAGGGGGGGATTTGAAAAACTGTTTTTT.

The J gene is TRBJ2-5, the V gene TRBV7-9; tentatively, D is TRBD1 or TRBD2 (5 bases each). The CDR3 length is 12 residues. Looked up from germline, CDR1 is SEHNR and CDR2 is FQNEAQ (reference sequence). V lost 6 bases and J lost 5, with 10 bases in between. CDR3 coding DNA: TGTGCCAGCAGGGGACGAGCGGAGACCCAGTACTTC. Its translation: CASRGRAETQYF.

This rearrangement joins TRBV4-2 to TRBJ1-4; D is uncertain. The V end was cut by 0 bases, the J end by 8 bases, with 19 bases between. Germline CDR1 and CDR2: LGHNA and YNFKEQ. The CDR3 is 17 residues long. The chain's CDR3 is CASSQDWDLSLNEKLFF. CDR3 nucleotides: TGTGCCAGCAGCCAAGATTGGGATTTGTCCCTTAACGAAAAACTGTTTTTT.

The CDR3 sequence is CASSSPPETQYF. The CDR3 DNA reads as TGTGCCAGCAGCTCCCCCCCCGAGACCCAGTACTTC. The V and J genes are TRBV5-4 and TRBJ2-5; D not resolved. V dropped 3 bases and J dropped 5 bases, with 8 bases sitting between them. The CDR3 is 12 amino acids. Germline lookup yields CDR1 SGHNT and CDR2 YYREEE (reference sequence).

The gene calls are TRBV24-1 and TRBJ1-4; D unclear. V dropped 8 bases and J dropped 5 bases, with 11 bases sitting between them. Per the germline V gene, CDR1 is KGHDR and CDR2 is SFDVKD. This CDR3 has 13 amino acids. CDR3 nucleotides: TGTGCCACCAACCGGAGCTTGAATGAAAAACTGTTTTTT. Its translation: CATNRSLNEKLFF.

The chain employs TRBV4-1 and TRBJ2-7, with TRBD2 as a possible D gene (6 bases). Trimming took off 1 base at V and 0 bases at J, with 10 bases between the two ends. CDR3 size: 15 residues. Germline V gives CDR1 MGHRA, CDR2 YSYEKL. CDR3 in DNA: TGCGCCAGCAGCCAAGGTATTAGCGGCTCCTACGAGCAGTACTTC. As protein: CASSQGISGSYEQYF.

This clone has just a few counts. The CDR3 here is CASSLVSRGYMNTEAFF. The CDR3 coding sequence is TGCGCCAGCAGCTTGGTATCGCGCGGATACATGAACACTGAAGCTTTCTTT. The rearrangement links TRBV5-1 to TRBJ1-1; no clear D gene. Trimming removed 0 bases at V and 0 bases at J, with 15 bases between. Looked up from germline, CDR1 is SGHRS and CDR2 is YFSETQ. The CDR3 covers 17 residues.

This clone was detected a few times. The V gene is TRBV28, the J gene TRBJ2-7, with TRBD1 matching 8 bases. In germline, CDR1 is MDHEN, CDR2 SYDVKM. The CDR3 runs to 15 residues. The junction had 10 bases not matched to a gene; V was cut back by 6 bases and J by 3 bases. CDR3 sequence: CASSYRPTGVYEQYF. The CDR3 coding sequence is TGTGCCAGCAGCTACCGCCCGACAGGGGTCTACGAGCAGTACTTC.

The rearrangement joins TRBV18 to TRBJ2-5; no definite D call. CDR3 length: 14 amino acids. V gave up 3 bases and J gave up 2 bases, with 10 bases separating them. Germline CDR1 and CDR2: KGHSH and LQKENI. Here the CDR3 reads CASSPSWGQETQYF. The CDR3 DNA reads TGTGCCAGCTCACCCTCTTGGGGTCAAGAGACCCAGTACTTC.

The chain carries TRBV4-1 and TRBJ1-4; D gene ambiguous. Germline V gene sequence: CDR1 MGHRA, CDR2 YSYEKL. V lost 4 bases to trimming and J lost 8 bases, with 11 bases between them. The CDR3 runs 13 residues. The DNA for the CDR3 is TGCGCCAGCAGCCGATTGGGTGAGGAAAAACTGTTTTTT. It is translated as CASSRLGEEKLFF.

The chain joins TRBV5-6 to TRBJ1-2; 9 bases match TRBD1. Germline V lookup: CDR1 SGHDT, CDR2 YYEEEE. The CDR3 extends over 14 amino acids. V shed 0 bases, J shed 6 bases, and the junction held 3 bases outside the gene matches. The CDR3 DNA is TGTGCCAGCAGCTTGGACAGGGGGCTAGATGGCTACACCTTC. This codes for CASSLDRGLDGYTF.

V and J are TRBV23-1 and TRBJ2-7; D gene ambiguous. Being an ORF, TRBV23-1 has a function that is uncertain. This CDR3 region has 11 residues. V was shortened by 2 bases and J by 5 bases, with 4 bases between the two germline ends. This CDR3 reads CASSQINEQYF. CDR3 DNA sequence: TGCGCCAGCAGTCAAATCAACGAGCAGTACTTC.

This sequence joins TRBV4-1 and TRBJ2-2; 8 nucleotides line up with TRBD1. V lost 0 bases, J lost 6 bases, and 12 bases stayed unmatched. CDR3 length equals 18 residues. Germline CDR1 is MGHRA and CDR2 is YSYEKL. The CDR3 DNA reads TGCGCCAGCAGCCAAGATGCGGGACAGGTAGCAGGAGCCGGGGAGCTGTTTTTT. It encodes CASSQDAGQVAGAGELFF.

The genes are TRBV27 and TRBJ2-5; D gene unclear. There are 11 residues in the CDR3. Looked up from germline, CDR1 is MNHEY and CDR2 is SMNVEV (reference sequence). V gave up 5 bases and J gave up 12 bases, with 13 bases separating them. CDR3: CASSAIGGEYF. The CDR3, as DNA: TGTGCCAGCAGTGCCATAGGTGGAGAGTACTTC.

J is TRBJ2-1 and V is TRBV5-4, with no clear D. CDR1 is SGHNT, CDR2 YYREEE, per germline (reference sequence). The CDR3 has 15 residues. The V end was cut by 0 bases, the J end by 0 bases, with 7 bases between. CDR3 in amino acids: CASSLDGSSYNEQFF. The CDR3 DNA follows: TGTGCCAGCAGCTTGGACGGCAGCTCCTACAATGAGCAGTTCTTC.

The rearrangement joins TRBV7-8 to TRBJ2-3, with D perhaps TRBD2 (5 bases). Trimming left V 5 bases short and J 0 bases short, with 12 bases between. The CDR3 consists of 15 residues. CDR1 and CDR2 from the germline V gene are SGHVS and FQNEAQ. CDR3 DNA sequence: TGTGCCAGCAGCCCAGCGGTATATAGCACAGATACGCAGTATTTT. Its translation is CASSPAVYSTDTQYF.